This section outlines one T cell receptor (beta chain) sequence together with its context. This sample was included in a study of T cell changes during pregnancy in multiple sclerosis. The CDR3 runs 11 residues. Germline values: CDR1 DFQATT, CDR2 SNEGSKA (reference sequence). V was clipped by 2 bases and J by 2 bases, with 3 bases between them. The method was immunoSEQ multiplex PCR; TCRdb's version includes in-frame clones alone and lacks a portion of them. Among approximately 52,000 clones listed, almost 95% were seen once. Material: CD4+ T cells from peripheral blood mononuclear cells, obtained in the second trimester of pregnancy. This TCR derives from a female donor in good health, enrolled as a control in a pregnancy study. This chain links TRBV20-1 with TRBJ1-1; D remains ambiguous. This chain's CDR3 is CSARQNTEAFF. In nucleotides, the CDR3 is TGCAGTGCTAGACAAAACACTGAAGCTTTCTTT.